This is a list of T cell receptor beta chains from one sample in a study of T cells in Graves' hyperthyroidism and ophthalmopathy. TCRdb recomputed calls from the multiplex PCR reads with MiXCR, one row per CDR3 protein. The profile shows 300,000 or so distinct CDR3 sequences, roughly 23% of them singletons. Sequencing was done on a sample of blood. The receptors derive from a woman aged 45-65 years with Graves' hyperthyroidism. Each CDR3 is given without its conserved first and last residue. The order of the fields is J gene, CDR3 length, V gene, CDR3 protein.

TRBJ2-1 15 TRBV12-3/TRBV12-4 ASSLGLAGGLKDEQF
TRBJ1-3 13 TRBV9 ASSADPGFGNTIY
TRBJ2-7 12 TRBV6-1 ASSEDGGGYEQY
TRBJ2-7 12 TRBV20-1 SARTAGGIYEQY
TRBJ2-5 11 TRBV29-1 SVVRDKAETQY
TRBJ2-2 13 TRBV28 ASSLDYRRTGELF
TRBJ1-1 13 TRBV4-1 ASSQVDRVGGEAF
TRBJ2-1 14 TRBV19 ASSILGLAGAGEQF
TRBJ1-4 17 TRBV7-9 ASSPSLQTSGTFNEKLF
TRBJ1-5 13 TRBV18 ASSVAGTPSEPQH
TRBJ2-2 13 TRBV28 ASRNSDRNTGELF
TRBJ1-2 12 TRBV18 ASSIKTGDYGYT
TRBJ1-1 13 TRBV2 ASSESHTGSTEAF
TRBJ2-2 13 TRBV18 ASSLQALNTGELF
TRBJ2-6 15 TRBV5-1 ASSFGTTNSGANVLT
TRBJ2-1 12 TRBV11-2 ASSLQAEYNEQF
TRBJ1-5 12 TRBV27 ASSWTGSNQPQH
TRBJ1-2 10 TRBV2 ATIGRRGGYT
TRBJ1-5 13 TRBV6-1 ASGTGGYSNQPQH
TRBJ2-3 14 TRBV11-2 ASSLFAGGGLDTQY
TRBJ2-5 12 TRBV18 ASSPRGDGETQY
TRBJ2-3 16 TRBV19 ASSIRVAGGYLPDTQY
TRBJ1-2 13 TRBV30 AWSVRGQGAGGYT
TRBJ2-3 11 TRBV28 ASTVSLVDTQY
TRBJ2-1 12 TRBV24-1 ATSEQGSWNEQF
TRBJ1-3 12 TRBV3-1 ASSQGGTGNTIY
TRBJ2-1 13 TRBV11-2 ASSFLGSKGNEQF
TRBJ2-7 14 TRBV6-6 ASSYAPAPSSYEQY
TRBJ2-4 11 TRBV6-1 ASSYGGANIQY
TRBJ2-3 14 TRBV9 ASSPRAGDSTDTQY
TRBJ2-7 11 TRBV5-1 ASSKGQEYEQY
TRBJ2-1 14 TRBV6-2/TRBV6-3 ASSSPGLAGGFEQF
TRBJ2-2 15 TRBV2 ASSRSPGTLFTGELF
TRBJ2-7 13 TRBV5-1 ASSLAGGTDYEQY
TRBJ2-1 15 TRBV5-1 ASSPRGLVGEANEQF
TRBJ2-5 12 TRBV10-3 AISAGGNQETQY
TRBJ1-2 14 TRBV14 ASSPPGRAAGYGYT
TRBJ2-2 18 TRBV7-9 ASSLRGRQESPLTAGELF
TRBJ1-2 12 TRBV27 ASSFNTGISGYT
TRBJ1-3 12 TRBV20-1 SARRGPSGNTIY
TRBJ1-6 12 TRBV12-3/TRBV12-4 ATGRGDYNSPLH
TRBJ1-2 12 TRBV28 ASSLGARGYGYT
TRBJ2-1 16 TRBV20-1 SASSLAGGMSSYNEQF
TRBJ2-5 12 TRBV5-4 ASSSQGAAETQY
TRBJ2-7 11 TRBV11-1 ASSHTGEDEQY
TRBJ2-2 14 TRBV11-2 ASSLIAGGPSGELF
TRBJ2-5 13 TRBV27 ASSLKRTSQETQY
TRBJ1-5 13 TRBV30 AWSVRPRGGQPQH
TRBJ2-7 17 TRBV5-1 ASSLPFLAGGRRNYEQY
TRBJ1-2 11 TRBV14 ASSQDQSYGYT